This TCR beta chain was obtained from a study of persistence of HIV-infected CD4 T cells. Broader study findings: Antigen-responding cells were enriched for degenerate expanded CDR3beta sequences. TCR oligoclonality correlated with proviral oligoclonality in the same sorted populations.

Lysates of CMV-infected fibroblasts at 10 ug/mL stimulated these cells. Sorted nonresponding memory CD4+ T cells were CD40L-negative, CD69-negative, CD45RO-high. Points on this clone: Its matching antigen is unknown.

Germline assignment: CDR1 WSHSY and CDR2 SAAADI. V lost 0 bases and J lost 1, with 4 bases in between. The CDR3 runs 14 residues. Sequencing used immunoSEQ version 4 in survey mode. Each sample used up to 1 ug genomic DNA diluted to 8.5 to 10 ng/uL. Only in-frame clones appear in the TCRdb table, and some are missing; sequencing was by immunoSEQ multiplex PCR. The table lists more than 25,000 clones, around 80% of them singletons, with roughly 0.8% in the top ten. The V call is TRBV10-2, the J call TRBJ1-5; D gene ambiguous. The source material was CD4+ T cells sorted from PBMCs after 18-hour stimulation, sampled from a patient who received antiretroviral therapy. The TCR originated in an adult woman with HIV who was CMV-seropositive. The CDR3 coding sequence is TGCGCCAGCAGTGAGTCGGGCAGCAATCAGCCCCAGCATTTT. Its protein product is CASSESGSNQPQHF.